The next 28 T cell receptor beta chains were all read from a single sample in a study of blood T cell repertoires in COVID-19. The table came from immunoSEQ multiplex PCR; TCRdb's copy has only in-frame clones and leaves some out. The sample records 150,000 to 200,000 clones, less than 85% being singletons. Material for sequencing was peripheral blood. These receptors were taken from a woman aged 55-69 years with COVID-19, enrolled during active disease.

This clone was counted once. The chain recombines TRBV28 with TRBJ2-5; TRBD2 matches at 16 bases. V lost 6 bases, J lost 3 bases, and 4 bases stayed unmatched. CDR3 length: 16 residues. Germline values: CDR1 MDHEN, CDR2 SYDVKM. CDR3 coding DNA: TGTGCCAGCAGGCCGGGACTAGCGGGAGGGGAAGAGACCCAGTACTTC. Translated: CASRPGLAGGEETQYF.

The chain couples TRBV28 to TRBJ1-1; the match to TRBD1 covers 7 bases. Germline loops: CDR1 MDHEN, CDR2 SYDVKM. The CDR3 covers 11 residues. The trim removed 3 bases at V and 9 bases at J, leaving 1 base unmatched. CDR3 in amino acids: CASSLGQKAFF. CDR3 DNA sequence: TGTGCCAGCAGTTTGGGACAGAAAGCTTTCTTT.

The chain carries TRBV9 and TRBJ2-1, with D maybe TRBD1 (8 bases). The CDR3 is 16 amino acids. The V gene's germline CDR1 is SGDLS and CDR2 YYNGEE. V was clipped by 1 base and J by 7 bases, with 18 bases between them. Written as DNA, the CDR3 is TGTGCCAGCAGCGTACAGGGGGCGGGGGTCCCAAATGAGCAGTTCTTC. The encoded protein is CASSVQGAGVPNEQFF.

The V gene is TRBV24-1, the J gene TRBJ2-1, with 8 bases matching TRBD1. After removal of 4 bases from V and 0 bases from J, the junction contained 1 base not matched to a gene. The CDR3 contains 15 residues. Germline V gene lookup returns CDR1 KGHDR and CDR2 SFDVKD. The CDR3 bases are TGTGCCACCAGTGAGGACAGGGCCTCCTACAATGAGCAGTTCTTC. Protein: CATSEDRASYNEQFF.

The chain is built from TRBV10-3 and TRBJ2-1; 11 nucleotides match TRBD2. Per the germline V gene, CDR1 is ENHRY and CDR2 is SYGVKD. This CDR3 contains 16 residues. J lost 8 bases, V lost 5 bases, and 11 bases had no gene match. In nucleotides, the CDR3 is TGTGCCATCAGTCCCCTGGTAGCGGGAGGGATTCATGAGCAGTTCTTC. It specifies CAISPLVAGGIHEQFF.

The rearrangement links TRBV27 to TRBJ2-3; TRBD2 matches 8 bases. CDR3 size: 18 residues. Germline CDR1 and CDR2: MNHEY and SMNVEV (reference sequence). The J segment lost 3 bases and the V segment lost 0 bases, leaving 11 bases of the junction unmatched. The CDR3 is CASSLSIGRTSSTDTQYF. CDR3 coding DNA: TGTGCCAGCAGTTTATCAATCGGAAGGACTAGCTCTACAGATACGCAGTATTTT.

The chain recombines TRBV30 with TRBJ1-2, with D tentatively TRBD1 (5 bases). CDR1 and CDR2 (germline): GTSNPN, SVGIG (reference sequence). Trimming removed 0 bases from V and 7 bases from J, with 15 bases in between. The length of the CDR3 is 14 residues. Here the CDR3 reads CAWSVKGPRSGYTF. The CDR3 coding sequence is TGTGCCTGGAGTGTTAAGGGGCCGAGATCTGGCTACACCTTC.

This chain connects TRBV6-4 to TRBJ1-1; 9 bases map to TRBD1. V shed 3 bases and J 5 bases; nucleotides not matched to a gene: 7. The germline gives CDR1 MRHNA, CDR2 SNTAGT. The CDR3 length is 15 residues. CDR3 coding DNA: TGTGCCAGCAGTGATTATCCGGGACAGGGAACTGAAGCTTTCTTT. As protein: CASSDYPGQGTEAFF.

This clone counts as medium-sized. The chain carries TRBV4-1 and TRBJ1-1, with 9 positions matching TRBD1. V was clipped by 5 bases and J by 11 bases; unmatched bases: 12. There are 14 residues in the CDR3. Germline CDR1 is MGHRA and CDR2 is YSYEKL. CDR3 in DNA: TGCGCCAGCAGCATAACAGGGGGCGAATTTGTCGCTTTCTTT. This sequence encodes CASSITGGEFVAFF.

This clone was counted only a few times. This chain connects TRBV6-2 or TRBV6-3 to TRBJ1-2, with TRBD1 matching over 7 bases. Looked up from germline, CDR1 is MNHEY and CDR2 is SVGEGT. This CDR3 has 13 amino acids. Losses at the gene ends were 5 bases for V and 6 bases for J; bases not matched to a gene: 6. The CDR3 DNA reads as TGTGCCAGCAGTACGCGGACAGGTCATGGCTACACCTTC. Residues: CASSTRTGHGYTF.

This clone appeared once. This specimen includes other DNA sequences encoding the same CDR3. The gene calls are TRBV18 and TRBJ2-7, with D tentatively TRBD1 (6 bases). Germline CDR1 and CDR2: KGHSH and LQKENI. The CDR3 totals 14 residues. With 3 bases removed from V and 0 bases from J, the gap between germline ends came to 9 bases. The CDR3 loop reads CASSPPTGSYEQYF. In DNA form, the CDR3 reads TGTGCCAGCTCACCTCCGACAGGCTCCTACGAGCAGTACTTC.

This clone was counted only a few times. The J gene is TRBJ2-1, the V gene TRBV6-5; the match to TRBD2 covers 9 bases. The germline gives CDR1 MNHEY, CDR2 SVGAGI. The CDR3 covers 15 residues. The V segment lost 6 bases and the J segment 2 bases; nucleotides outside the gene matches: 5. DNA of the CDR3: TGTGCCAGCAGACCTACTAGCGGGCCCTACAATGAGCAGTTCTTC. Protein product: CASRPTSGPYNEQFF.

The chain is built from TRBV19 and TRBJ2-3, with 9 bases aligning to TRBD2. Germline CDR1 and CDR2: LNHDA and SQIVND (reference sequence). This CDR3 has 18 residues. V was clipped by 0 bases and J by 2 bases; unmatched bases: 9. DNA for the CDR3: TGTGCCAGTAGTATAGATCTAATTAGCGGGAGACTCACAGATACGCAGTATTTT. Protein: CASSIDLISGRLTDTQYF.

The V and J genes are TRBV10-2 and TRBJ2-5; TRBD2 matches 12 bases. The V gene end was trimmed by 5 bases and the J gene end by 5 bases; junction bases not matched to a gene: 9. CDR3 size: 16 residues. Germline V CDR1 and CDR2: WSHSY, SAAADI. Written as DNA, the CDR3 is TGCGCCAGCAGTTGGGGACTAGCGGGCAGGGGGGAGACCCAGTACTTC. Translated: CASSWGLAGRGETQYF.

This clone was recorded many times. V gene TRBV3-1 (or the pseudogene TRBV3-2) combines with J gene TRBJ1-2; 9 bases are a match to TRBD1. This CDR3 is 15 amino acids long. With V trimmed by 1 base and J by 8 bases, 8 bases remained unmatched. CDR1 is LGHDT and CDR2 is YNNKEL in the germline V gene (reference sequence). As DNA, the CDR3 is TGTGCCAGCAGCCAAGGAAGGAGGACAGGGGAGGGCTACACCTTC. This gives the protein CASSQGRRTGEGYTF.

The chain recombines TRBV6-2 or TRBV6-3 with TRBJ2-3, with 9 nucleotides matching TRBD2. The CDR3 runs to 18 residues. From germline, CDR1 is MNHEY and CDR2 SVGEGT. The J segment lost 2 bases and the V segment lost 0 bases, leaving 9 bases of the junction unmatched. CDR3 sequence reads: CASSYSHDIAGATDTQYF. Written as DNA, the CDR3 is TGTGCCAGCAGTTACTCGCACGACATAGCGGGAGCCACAGATACGCAGTATTTT.

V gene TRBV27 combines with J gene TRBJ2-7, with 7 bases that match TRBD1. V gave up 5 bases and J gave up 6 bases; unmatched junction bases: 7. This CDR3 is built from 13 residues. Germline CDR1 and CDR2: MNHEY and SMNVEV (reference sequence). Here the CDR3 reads CASSLRQGSEQYF. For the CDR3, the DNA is TGTGCCAGCAGTCTCCGACAGGGAAGCGAGCAGTACTTC.

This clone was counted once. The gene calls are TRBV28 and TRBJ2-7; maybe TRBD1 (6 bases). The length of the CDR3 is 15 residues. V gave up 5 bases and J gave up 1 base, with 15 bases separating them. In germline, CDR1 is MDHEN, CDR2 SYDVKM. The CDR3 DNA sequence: TGTGCCAGCAGTCCTCCAGGGGTTCAATCCTACGAGCAGTACTTC. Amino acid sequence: CASSPPGVQSYEQYF.

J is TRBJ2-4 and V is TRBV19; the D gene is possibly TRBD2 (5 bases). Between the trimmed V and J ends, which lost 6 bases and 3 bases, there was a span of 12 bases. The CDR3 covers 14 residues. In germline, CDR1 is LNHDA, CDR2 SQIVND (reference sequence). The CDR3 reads CASSQPGVKNIQYF. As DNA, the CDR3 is TGTGCCAGTAGCCAACCCGGGGTCAAAAACATTCAGTACTTC.

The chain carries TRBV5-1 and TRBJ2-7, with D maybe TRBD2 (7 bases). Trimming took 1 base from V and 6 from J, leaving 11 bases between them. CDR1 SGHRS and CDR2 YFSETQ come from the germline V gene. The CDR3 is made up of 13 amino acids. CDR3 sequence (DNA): TGCGCCAGCAGCTTGACCGGGGGGCGCGAGCAGTACTTC. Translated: CASSLTGGREQYF.

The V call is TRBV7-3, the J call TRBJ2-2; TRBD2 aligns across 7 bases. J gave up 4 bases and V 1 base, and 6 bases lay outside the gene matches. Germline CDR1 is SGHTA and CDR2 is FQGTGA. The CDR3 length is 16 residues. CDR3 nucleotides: TGTGCCAGCAGCTTAAGGGGCGGGAGCCCCACCGGGGAGCTGTTTTTT. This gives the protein CASSLRGGSPTGELFF.

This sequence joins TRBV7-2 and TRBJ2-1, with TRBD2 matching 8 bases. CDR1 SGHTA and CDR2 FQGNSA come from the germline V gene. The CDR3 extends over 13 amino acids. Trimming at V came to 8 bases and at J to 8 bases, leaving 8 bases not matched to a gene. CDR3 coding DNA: TGTGCCAGCCTCGGGAGGGCGGCTGATGAGCAGTTCTTC. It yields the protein CASLGRAADEQFF.

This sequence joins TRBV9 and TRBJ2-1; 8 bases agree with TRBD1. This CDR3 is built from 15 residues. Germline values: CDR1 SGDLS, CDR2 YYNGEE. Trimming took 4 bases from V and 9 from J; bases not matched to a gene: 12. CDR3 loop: CASSSTGAERGEQFF. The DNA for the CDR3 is TGTGCCAGCAGCTCGACAGGGGCTGAACGTGGTGAGCAGTTCTTC.

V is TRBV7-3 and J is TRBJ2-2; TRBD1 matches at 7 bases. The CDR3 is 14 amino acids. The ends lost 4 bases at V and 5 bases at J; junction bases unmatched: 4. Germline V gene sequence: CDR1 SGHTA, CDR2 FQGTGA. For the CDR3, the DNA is TGTGCCAGCAGCTCCAACAGGGGAACCGGGGAGCTGTTTTTT. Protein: CASSSNRGTGELFF.

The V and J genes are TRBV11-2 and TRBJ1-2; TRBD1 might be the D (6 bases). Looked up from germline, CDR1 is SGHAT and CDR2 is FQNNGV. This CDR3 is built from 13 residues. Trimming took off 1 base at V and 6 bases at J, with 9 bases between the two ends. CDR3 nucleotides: TGTGCCAGCAGCTTAGGGGCAGGGGATGGCTACACCTTC. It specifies CASSLGAGDGYTF.

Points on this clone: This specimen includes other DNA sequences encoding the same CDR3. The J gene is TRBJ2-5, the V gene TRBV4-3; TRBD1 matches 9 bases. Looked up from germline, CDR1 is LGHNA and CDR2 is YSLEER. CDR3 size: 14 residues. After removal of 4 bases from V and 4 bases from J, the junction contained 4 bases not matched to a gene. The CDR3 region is CASSPGQGSETQYF. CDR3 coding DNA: TGCGCCAGCAGCCCTGGACAGGGGTCAGAGACCCAGTACTTC.

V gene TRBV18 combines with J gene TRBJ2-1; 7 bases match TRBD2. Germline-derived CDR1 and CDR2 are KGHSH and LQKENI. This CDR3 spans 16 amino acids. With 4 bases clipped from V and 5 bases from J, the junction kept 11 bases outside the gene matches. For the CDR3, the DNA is TGTGCCAGCTCACTGACCAGCGGGAATGGACACAATGAGCAGTTCTTC. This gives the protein CASSLTSGNGHNEQFF.

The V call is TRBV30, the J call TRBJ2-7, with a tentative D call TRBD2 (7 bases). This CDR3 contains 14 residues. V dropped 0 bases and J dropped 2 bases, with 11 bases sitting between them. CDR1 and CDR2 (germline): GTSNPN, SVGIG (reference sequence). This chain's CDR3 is CAWSVQGGTYEQYF. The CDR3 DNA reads TGTGCCTGGAGTGTACAGGGAGGGACCTACGAGCAGTACTTC.